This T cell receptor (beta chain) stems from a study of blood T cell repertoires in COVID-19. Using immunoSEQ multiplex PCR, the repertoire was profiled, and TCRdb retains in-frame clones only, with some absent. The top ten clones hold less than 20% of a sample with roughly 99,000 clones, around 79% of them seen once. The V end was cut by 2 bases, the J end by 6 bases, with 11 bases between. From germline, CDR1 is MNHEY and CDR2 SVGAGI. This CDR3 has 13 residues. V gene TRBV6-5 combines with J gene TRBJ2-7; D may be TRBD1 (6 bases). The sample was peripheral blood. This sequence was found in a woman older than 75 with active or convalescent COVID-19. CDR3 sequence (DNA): TGTGCCAGCAGTTACCCCCGGGACATCGAGCAGTACTTC. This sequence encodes CASSYPRDIEQYF.